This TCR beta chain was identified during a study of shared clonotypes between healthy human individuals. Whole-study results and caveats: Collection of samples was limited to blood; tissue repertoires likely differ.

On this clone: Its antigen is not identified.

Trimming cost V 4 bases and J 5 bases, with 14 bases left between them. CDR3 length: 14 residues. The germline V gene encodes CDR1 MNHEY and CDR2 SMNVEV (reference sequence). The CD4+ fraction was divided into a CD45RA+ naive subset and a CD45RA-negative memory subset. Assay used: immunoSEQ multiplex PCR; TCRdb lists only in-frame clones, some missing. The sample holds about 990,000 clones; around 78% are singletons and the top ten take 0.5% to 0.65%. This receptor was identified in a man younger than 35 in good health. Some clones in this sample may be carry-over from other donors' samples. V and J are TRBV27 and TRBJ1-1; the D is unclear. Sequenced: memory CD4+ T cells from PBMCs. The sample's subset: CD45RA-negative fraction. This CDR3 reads CASSSPLLGTEAFF. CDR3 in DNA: TGTGCCAGCAGTTCGCCACTTCTAGGGACTGAAGCTTTCTTT.